Below, 26 T cell receptor beta chains from the same sample are listed, as sequenced in a study of blood T cell repertoires in COVID-19. The method was immunoSEQ multiplex PCR; TCRdb's version includes in-frame clones alone and lacks a portion of them. The sample lists more than 95,000 clones, less than 85% seen once, with 2% to 3% in the top ten. Sequenced sample: peripheral blood. The source is a man aged 50 to 59 with acute or convalescent COVID-19.

V is TRBV3-1 (or the pseudogene TRBV3-2) and J is TRBJ1-6, with a tentative D call TRBD1 (6 bases). V lost 1 base to trimming and J lost 7 bases, with 8 bases between them. Germline V lookup: CDR1 LGHDT, CDR2 YNNKEL (reference sequence). The CDR3 loop spans 14 amino acids. The DNA of the CDR3 is TGTGCCAGCAGCCAAGGGACAGTAAATTCACCCCTCCACTTT. It yields the protein CASSQGTVNSPLHF.

V is TRBV11-2 and J is TRBJ2-5, with a possible D match to TRBD1 (6 bases). Trimming removed 5 bases from V and 5 bases from J, with 18 bases in between. There are 15 residues in the CDR3. Germline-derived CDR1 and CDR2 are SGHAT and FQNNGV. This CDR3 reads CASSVRDNEGETQYF. CDR3 sequence (DNA): TGTGCCAGCAGCGTCCGGGACAATGAGGGTGAGACCCAGTACTTC. Full variable domain (missing parts from reference TRBV11-2 and TRBJ2-5): EAGVAQSPRYKIIEKRQSVAFWCNPISGHATLYWYQQILGQGPKLLIQFQNNGVVDDSQLPKDRFSAERLKGVDSTLKIQPAKLEDSAVYLCASSVRDNEGETQYFGPGTRLLVL.

J is TRBJ2-1 and V is TRBV3-1 (or the pseudogene TRBV3-2); possibly TRBD2 for D (7 bases). Germline CDR1 LGHDT, CDR2 YNNKEL (reference sequence). V was clipped by 1 base and J by 2 bases, with 12 bases between them. CDR3 length equals 16 residues. CDR3 nucleotides: TGTGCCAGCAGCCAAGTTGCGGGGGCAACCTACAATGAGCAGTTCTTC. As protein: CASSQVAGATYNEQFF.

The chain recombines TRBV13 with TRBJ2-7; the D gene is possibly TRBD2 (6 bases). The CDR3 extends over 15 amino acids. Germline V gene lookup returns CDR1 PRHDT and CDR2 FYEKMQ (reference sequence). V was trimmed by 4 bases and J by 6 bases, leaving 19 bases between them. CDR3 nucleotide sequence: TGTGCCAGCAGCTCGGGACTCCTCGGGTTAGGCGAGCAGTACTTC. Its protein is CASSSGLLGLGEQYF.

The count of this clone is one. The rearrangement uses TRBV6-5 and TRBJ2-7; TRBD1 is a possible D gene (5 bases). CDR3 length: 13 amino acids. Germline V lookup: CDR1 MNHEY, CDR2 SVGAGI. The germline V and J ends were trimmed by 3 bases and 2 bases, with 8 bases remaining between them. The CDR3 nucleotides read TGTGCCAGCAGTTATGCAGGGCCCTACGAGCAGTACTTC. Amino acid sequence: CASSYAGPYEQYF.

The rearrangement joins TRBV5-1 to TRBJ2-7; D perhaps matches TRBD2 (6 bases). The length of the CDR3 is 15 residues. CDR1 is SGHRS, CDR2 YFSETQ, per germline. The germline V and J ends were trimmed by 0 bases and 5 bases, with 15 bases remaining between them. As DNA, the CDR3 is TGCGCCAGCAGCTTGGACGGGAGACCCAACGACGAGCAGTACTTC. This gives the protein CASSLDGRPNDEQYF.

This clone appeared once. CDR3 DNA: TGTGCCAGCAGCAACATAGCGGGAGAGACCAAAAACATTCAGTACTTC. It translates to CASSNIAGETKNIQYF. This chain joins TRBV7-9 and TRBJ2-4, with TRBD2 matching over 9 bases. J was trimmed by 2 bases and V by 5 bases; bases with no gene match: 7. Germline loops: CDR1 SEHNR, CDR2 FQNEAQ (reference sequence). The CDR3 is 16 residues long.

The CDR3 sequence: CASSQVPGGINEKLFF. The CDR3, as DNA: TGTGCCAGCAGCCAAGTCCCAGGGGGCATCAATGAAAAACTGTTTTTT. This chain connects TRBV14 to TRBJ1-4; 8 positions agree with TRBD1. The V gene's germline CDR1 is SGHDN and CDR2 FVKESK. V trimming: 1 base; J trimming: 5 bases; junction bases outside the gene matches: 6. The CDR3 extends over 16 amino acids.

V gene TRBV19 combines with J gene TRBJ2-1; D gene unclear. V lost 7 bases, J lost 0 bases, and 13 bases lay in between. From germline, CDR1 is LNHDA and CDR2 SQIVND (reference sequence). The CDR3 is 15 amino acids. CDR3 sequence reads: CASTQSESSYNEQFF. Written as DNA, the CDR3 is TGTGCCAGTACCCAAAGCGAGAGCTCCTACAATGAGCAGTTCTTC.

The chain employs TRBV6-5 and TRBJ1-2; 10 bases agree with TRBD1. V gave up 5 bases and J gave up 6 bases; unmatched junction bases: 9. Germline V gene sequence: CDR1 MNHEY, CDR2 SVGAGI. CDR3 length equals 15 residues. For the CDR3, the DNA is TGTGCCAGCAGTAAGGAGACAGGGGGCTGGGATGGCTACACCTTC. Protein product: CASSKETGGWDGYTF.

The chain joins TRBV6-2 or TRBV6-3 to TRBJ1-4, with no clear D. The CDR3 totals 18 residues. Per germline, CDR1 MNHEY and CDR2 SVGEGT. Trimming removed 2 bases at V and 0 bases at J, with 16 bases between. Here the CDR3 DNA reads TGTGCCAGCAGTTACAAACTGCCCGCTCGCTCAACTAATGAAAAACTGTTTTTT. It codes for CASSYKLPARSTNEKLFF.

The V gene is TRBV7-6, the J gene TRBJ2-1; D unresolved. The CDR3 sequence is 14 residues long. CDR1 SGHVS and CDR2 FNYEAQ come from the germline V gene. V lost 1 base and J 6 bases, leaving 10 bases between the germline ends. The DNA for the CDR3 is TGTGCCAGCAGCTTAGGGGCAGTCTCCAATGAGCAGTTCTTC. Translation gives CASSLGAVSNEQFF.

CDR3 amino acids: CASSLGQGYEAFF. The CDR3 DNA follows: TGCGCCAGCAGCTTGGGTCAGGGTTACGAAGCTTTCTTT. The chain has TRBV5-1 and TRBJ1-1; the D gene is possibly TRBD1 (5 bases). The germline gives CDR1 SGHRS, CDR2 YFSETQ. V gave up 0 bases and J gave up 8 bases, with 11 bases separating them. CDR3 length: 13 amino acids.

The chain recombines TRBV11-3 with TRBJ1-2; D uncertain. Looked up from germline, CDR1 is SGHNT and CDR2 is YENEEA. Trimming removed 2 bases from V and 5 bases from J, with 12 bases in between. The CDR3 is 14 amino acids. The chain's CDR3 is CASSLSSRLYGYTF. In DNA form, the CDR3 reads TGTGCCAGCAGCTTAAGTAGCAGACTGTATGGCTACACCTTC.

V usage is TRBV7-6 and J usage is TRBJ2-2; 11 bases align to TRBD2. The V gene's germline CDR1 is SGHVS and CDR2 FNYEAQ. Trimming took 6 bases from V and 5 from J; bases not matched to a gene: 5. The CDR3 consists of 15 residues. CDR3 in amino acids: CASRKTSGVTGELFF. In nucleotides, the CDR3 is TGTGCCAGCAGGAAGACTAGCGGGGTAACCGGGGAGCTGTTTTTT.

The CDR3 loop is CASSFTTSGVKKFF. The CDR3 DNA reads as TGTGCCAGCAGTTTCACGACTAGCGGGGTTAAAAAGTTCTTC. The chain links TRBV27 to TRBJ2-1, with TRBD2 identical over 11 bases. The J segment lost 14 bases and the V segment lost 3 bases, leaving 9 bases of the junction unmatched. Per germline, CDR1 MNHEY and CDR2 SMNVEV (reference sequence). This CDR3 is 14 amino acids long.

This clone was counted only a few times. The V and J genes are TRBV7-9 and TRBJ2-5, with TRBD1 as a possible D gene (6 bases). V lost 2 bases, J lost 5 bases, and 18 bases lay in between. Germline values: CDR1 SEHNR, CDR2 FQNEAQ (reference sequence). The CDR3 has 16 amino acids. CDR3 in amino acids: CASSLMSTQGWETQYF. The CDR3, as DNA: TGTGCCAGCAGCTTAATGTCTACCCAGGGGTGGGAGACCCAGTACTTC.

V gene TRBV3-1 (or the pseudogene TRBV3-2) combines with J gene TRBJ1-5; perhaps TRBD1 as D (5 bases). This CDR3 region has 19 residues. CDR1 LGHDT and CDR2 YNNKEL come from the germline V gene (reference sequence). V was clipped by 3 bases and J by 5 bases, with 26 bases between them. The CDR3 sequence is CASSHYFRGTYFVYQPQHF. The CDR3, as DNA: TGTGCCAGCAGCCATTACTTTCGGGGGACCTATTTTGTCTATCAGCCCCAGCATTTT.

The chain carries TRBV6-5 and TRBJ1-5, with TRBD1 matching over 10 bases. Germline CDR1 reads MNHEY; CDR2 reads SVGAGI. The CDR3 extends over 13 amino acids. The ends lost 10 bases at V and 7 bases at J; junction bases unmatched: 7. The CDR3 DNA is TGTGCCACCCTCGGACAGGGGGGGCAGCCCCAGCATTTT. It translates to CATLGQGGQPQHF.

This clone was seen only once. J is TRBJ2-3 and V is TRBV29-1; 9 nucleotides align to TRBD2. This CDR3 contains 17 residues. V lost 5 bases, J lost 4 bases, and 16 bases stayed unmatched. In germline, CDR1 is SQVTM, CDR2 ANQGSEA. CDR3 DNA sequence: TGCAGCGTTCCCCTCTCGTGGCGGGGGGGCTTGGCAGATACGCAGTATTTT. This encodes CSVPLSWRGGLADTQYF.

J is TRBJ1-6 and V is TRBV19, with D perhaps matching TRBD1 (6 bases). Trimming shortened V by 1 base and J by 7 bases, and 14 bases separated the two germline ends. The CDR3 is made up of 16 amino acids. Germline V gives CDR1 LNHDA, CDR2 SQIVND (reference sequence). DNA for the CDR3: TGTGCCAGTAGTATAGGTTCCAGGGGAAACAATTCACCCCTCCACTTT. The encoded protein is CASSIGSRGNNSPLHF.

The chain uses TRBV6-4 and TRBJ2-1, with 15 bases fitting TRBD2. Trimming removed 5 bases from V and 5 bases from J; junction bases left unmatched: 4. Germline V gene data show CDR1 as MRHNA and CDR2 as SNTAGT. The CDR3 extends over 16 amino acids. CDR3: CASSLGLAGGHNEQFF. As DNA, the CDR3 is TGTGCCAGCAGTTTGGGACTAGCGGGAGGTCACAATGAGCAGTTCTTC.

The chain combines TRBV6-6 with TRBJ1-2; the match to TRBD1 covers 7 bases. Per the germline V gene, CDR1 is MNHNY and CDR2 is SVGAGI (reference sequence). CDR3 length equals 14 residues. V dropped 5 bases and J dropped 5; count of bases not matched to a gene: 8. The CDR3 region is CASSRPGQSYGYTF. The CDR3 region has the DNA TGTGCCAGCAGTCGCCCGGGACAGAGTTATGGCTACACCTTC.

The sample holds one count of this clone. The CDR3 reads CASSYRWGGPRNEQFF. CDR3 nucleotides: TGTGCCAGCAGTTACAGATGGGGAGGGCCGAGGAATGAGCAGTTCTTC. This rearrangement joins TRBV6-5 to TRBJ2-1, with 7 bases aligning to TRBD2. CDR3 length equals 16 residues. Germline lookup yields CDR1 MNHEY and CDR2 SVGAGI. With V trimmed by 2 bases and J by 7 bases, 11 bases remained unmatched.

J is TRBJ2-7 and V is TRBV5-1, with a possible D match to TRBD1 (5 bases). The CDR3 contains 15 residues. The ends were cut back, 0 bases at V and 1 base at J, with 11 bases in the middle. Germline V gene sequence: CDR1 SGHRS, CDR2 YFSETQ. The CDR3 nucleotides read TGCGCCAGCAGCTTGGTCCCAGGGCCTTCCTACGAGCAGTACTTC. Residues: CASSLVPGPSYEQYF.

The chain combines TRBV4-2 with TRBJ2-1; D not resolved. CDR1 is LGHNA, CDR2 YNFKEQ, per germline. V shed 6 bases and J shed 5 bases, with 11 bases lying between them. The CDR3 sequence is 13 residues long. The CDR3 is CASSIEPNNEQFF. CDR3 bases: TGTGCCAGCAGTATAGAGCCTAACAATGAGCAGTTCTTC.